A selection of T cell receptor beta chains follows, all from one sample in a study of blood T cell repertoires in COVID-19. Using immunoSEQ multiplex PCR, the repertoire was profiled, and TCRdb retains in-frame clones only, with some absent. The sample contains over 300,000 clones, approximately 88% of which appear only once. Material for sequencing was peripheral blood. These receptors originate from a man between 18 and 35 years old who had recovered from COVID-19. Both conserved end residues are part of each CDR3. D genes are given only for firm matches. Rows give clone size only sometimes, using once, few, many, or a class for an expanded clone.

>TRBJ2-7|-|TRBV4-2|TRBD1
TGTGCCAGCAGATTGAACCCGACAGGGGATTACGAGCAGTACTTC
CASRLNPTGDYEQYF
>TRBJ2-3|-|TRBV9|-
TGTGCCAGCAGCGTACCCCCCGACGGGAATCCGGATACGCAGTATTTT
CASSVPPDGNPDTQYF
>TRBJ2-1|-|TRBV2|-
TGTGCCAGCAGTGAAGTAACGGATGAGCAGTTCTTC
CASSEVTDEQFF
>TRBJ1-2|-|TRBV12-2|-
TGTGCAAGTCTCTGCACGGTCCTAGGGAGCTATGGCTACACCTTC
CASLCTVLGSYGYTF
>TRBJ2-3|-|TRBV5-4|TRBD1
TGTGCCAGCAGCTCTCCGTTGGGAGACAGGGGTAGGGCAGATACGCAGTATTTT
CASSSPLGDRGRADTQYF
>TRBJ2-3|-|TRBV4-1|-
TGCGCCAGCAGCCAAGATTTTATACGGGGATTCACAGATACGCAGTATTTT
CASSQDFIRGFTDTQYF
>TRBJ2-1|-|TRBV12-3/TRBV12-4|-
TGTGCCAGCAGGCGCCGCACCTACAATGAGCAGTTCTTC
CASRRRTYNEQFF
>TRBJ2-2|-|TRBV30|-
TGTGCCTGGAGTAAGTGGTTGGCTAGCGCCAACACCGGGGAGCTGTTTTTT
CAWSKWLASANTGELFF
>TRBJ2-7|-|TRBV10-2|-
TGCGCCAGCAGTGAAAACAGGGTCTACGAGCAGTACTTC
CASSENRVYEQYF
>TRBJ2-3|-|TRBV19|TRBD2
TGTGCCAGTAGTCCACTAGCGGGGAATGACTATACGCAGTATTTT
CASSPLAGNDYTQYF
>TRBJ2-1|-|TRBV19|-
TGTGCCAGTAGTATAGAATCCACAGGGTCCTACAATGAGCAGTTCTTC
CASSIESTGSYNEQFF
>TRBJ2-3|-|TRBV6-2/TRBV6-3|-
TGTGCCAGCAGTTCCCGGCGGGATACGCAGTATTTT
CASSSRRDTQYF
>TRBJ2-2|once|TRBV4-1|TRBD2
TGCGCCAGCAGCCTCCGACCCTATAGCGGGAGTGGGACCGGGGAGCTGTTTTTT
CASSLRPYSGSGTGELFF
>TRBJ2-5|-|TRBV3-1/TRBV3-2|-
TGTGCCAGCAGCCAAGTCTTAGAGACCCAGTACTTC
CASSQVLETQYF
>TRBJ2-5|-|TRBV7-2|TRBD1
TGTGCCAGCAGCCGTACAGGGGCTGGCGGGACCCAGTACTTC
CASSRTGAGGTQYF
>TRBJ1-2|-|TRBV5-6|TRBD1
TGTGCCAGCAGCTTTGGGACAGGGATCGGTGGCTACACCTTC
CASSFGTGIGGYTF